Here is one TCR beta chain with its context. This record comes from a study of blood T cell repertoires in COVID-19. Sequencing used immunoSEQ multiplex PCR; TCRdb keeps in-frame clones, though not all of them. In the table there are 60,000 to 70,000 clones, 80% to 90% of which are singletons. There are 14 residues in the CDR3. The germline gives CDR1 SGHRS, CDR2 YFSETQ. With 0 bases removed from V and 4 bases from J, the gap between germline ends came to 10 bases. The TCR sequence derives from a man aged 45-65 years with active COVID-19. V usage is TRBV5-1 and J usage is TRBJ1-2; TRBD1 might be the D (5 bases). The sample was peripheral blood. CDR3 nucleotides: TGCGCCAGCAGCTTGGGACAGACGGCCTATGGCTACACCTTC. Its protein is CASSLGQTAYGYTF.